The present T cell receptor beta chain was sequenced within a study of CXCR3-negative and CXCR3-positive naive CD8 T cells. CDR3 length: 14 amino acids. In germline, CDR1 is SQVTM, CDR2 ANQGSEA. 5' RACE with UMI labels generated the TRB cDNA libraries. TCRdb reprocessed the 5' RACE reads; each CDR3 protein has one entry and no DNA is given. The sample includes about 56,000 distinct CDR3 sequences. Material: memory CD8+ T cells from blood. The gene calls are TRBV29-1 and TRBJ2-7; TCRdb names TRBD1, which stays unverified in the absence of DNA. The clonotype originates from a human donor in good health. Some clones in this sample may be carry-over from other donors' samples. The CDR3 spells CSVEGDRGDYEQYF.